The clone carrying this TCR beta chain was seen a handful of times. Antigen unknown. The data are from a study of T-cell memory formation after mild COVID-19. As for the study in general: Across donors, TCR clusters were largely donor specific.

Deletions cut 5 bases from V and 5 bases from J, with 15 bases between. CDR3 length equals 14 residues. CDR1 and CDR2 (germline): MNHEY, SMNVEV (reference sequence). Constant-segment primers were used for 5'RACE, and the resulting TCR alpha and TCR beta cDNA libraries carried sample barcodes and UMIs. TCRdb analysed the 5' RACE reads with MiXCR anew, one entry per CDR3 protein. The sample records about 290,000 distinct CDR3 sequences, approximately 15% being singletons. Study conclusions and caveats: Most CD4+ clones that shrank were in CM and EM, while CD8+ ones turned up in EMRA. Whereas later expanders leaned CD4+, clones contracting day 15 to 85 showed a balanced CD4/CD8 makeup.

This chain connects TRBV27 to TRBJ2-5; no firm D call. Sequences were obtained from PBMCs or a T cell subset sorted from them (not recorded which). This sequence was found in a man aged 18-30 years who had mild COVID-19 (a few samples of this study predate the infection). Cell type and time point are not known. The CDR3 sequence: CASSPSRSAETQYF. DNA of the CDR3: TGTGCCAGCAGTCCCTCCAGGTCGGCCGAGACCCAGTACTTC.